This TCR beta chain was sequenced in a study of T-cell reconstitution after alpha-beta-depleted transplantation in children. This clonotype has more than one count but fewer than ten. A library of TCRbeta sequences, prepared with unique molecular identifiers, was generated. TCRdb re-called the PCR reads with MiXCR, one entry per CDR3 protein. Here the sample spans roughly 100,000 distinct CDR3 sequences, 6.5% to 8.5% being singletons. Germline lookup yields CDR1 SGHVS and CDR2 FQNEAQ. V lost 5 bases and J lost 4; bases outside the gene matches: 5. The CDR3 has 14 amino acids. This chain uses TRBV7-8 with TRBJ2-5; 9 positions agree with TRBD1. This sample comprised PBMCs from the stem cell graft donor, obtained from the stem cell graft. This TCR came from a human donor who donated a stem cell graft to a child with congenital amegakaryocytic thrombocytopenia. CDR3 sequence (DNA): TGTGCCAGCAGCGAACAGGGGGCGCGAGAGACCCAGTACTTC. Its translation is CASSEQGARETQYF. Full variable domain (missing parts from reference TRBV7-8 and TRBJ2-5): GAGVSQSPRYKVAKRGQDVALRCDPISGHVSLFWYQQALGQGPEFLTYFQNEAQLDKSGLPSDRFFAERPEGSVSTLKIQRTQQEDSAVYLCASSEQGARETQYFGPGTRLLVL.